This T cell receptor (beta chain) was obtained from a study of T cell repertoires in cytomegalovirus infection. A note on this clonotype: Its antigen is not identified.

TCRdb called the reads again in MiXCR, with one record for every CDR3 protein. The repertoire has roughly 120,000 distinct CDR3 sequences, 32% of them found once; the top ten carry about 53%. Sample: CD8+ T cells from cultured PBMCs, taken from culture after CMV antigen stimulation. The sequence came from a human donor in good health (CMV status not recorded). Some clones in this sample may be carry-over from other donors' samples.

The CDR3 region is CASSYGGTSRNTGELFF. CDR3 coding DNA: TGTGCCAGCAGTTACGGCGGGACTAGCAGGAACACCGGGGAGCTGTTTTTT. The V and J genes are TRBV6-5 and TRBJ2-2; 9 bases are a match to TRBD2. Germline V gene data show CDR1 as MNHEY and CDR2 as SVGAGI. The trim removed 2 bases at V and 1 base at J, leaving 5 bases unmatched. This CDR3 region has 17 residues.